The 13 T cell receptor beta chains reported below all come from one sample, sequenced in a study of cytomegalovirus exposure and HLA in healthy donors. The protocol was immunoSEQ multiplex PCR, while the TCRdb copy is restricted to in-frame clones and leaves out a portion. This repertoire shows under 200,000 clones, roughly 91% found once; its top ten account for 10% to 13%. Sequencing was performed on PBMCs. These TCRs come from a woman under 30 in good health and CMV-seropositive.

In regard to this clone: A read error may account for a junction end that differs from germline. The chain's CDR3 is CASSPYRQGGDTIYF. In DNA, the CDR3 is TGTGCCAGCAGTCCCTATAGACAGGGTGGAGACACCATATATTTT. V usage is TRBV27 and J usage is TRBJ1-3; 7 nucleotides agree with TRBD1. Germline V gene lookup returns CDR1 MNHEY and CDR2 SMNVEV (reference sequence). The CDR3 runs 15 residues.

V gene TRBV12-5 combines with J gene TRBJ2-7; TRBD1 matches 8 bases. This CDR3 spans 18 amino acids. Trimming at V came to 0 bases and at J to 2 bases, leaving 12 bases not matched to a gene. The V gene's germline CDR1 is LGHNT and CDR2 FRNRAP. The CDR3 protein is CASGLVLFGQGSPYEQYF. CDR3 nucleotide sequence: TGTGCTAGTGGTTTGGTTCTCTTTGGACAGGGATCTCCCTACGAGCAGTACTTC.

The chain is built from TRBV28 and TRBJ1-4, with 9 bases identical to TRBD1. This CDR3 has 16 residues. V gave up 6 bases and J gave up 6 bases; unmatched junction bases: 11. Looked up from germline, CDR1 is MDHEN and CDR2 is SYDVKM. CDR3 residues: CASRSLPGQGHEKLFF. CDR3 DNA: TGTGCCAGCAGATCCCTTCCGGGACAGGGCCATGAAAAACTGTTTTTT. The variable domain in full, completed from reference TRBV28 and TRBJ1-4, reads DVKVTQSSRYLVKRTGEKVFLECVQDMDHENMFWYRQDPGLGLRLIYFSYDVKMKEKGDIPEGYSVSREKKERFSLILESASTNQTSMYLCASRSLPGQGHEKLFFGSGTQLSVL.

V usage is TRBV18 and J usage is TRBJ1-2; 7 bases are a match to TRBD1. The CDR3 extends over 14 amino acids. Losses at the gene ends were 2 bases for V and 6 bases for J; bases not matched to a gene: 6. Per germline, CDR1 KGHSH and CDR2 LQKENI. The CDR3 region is CASSPMRDSNGYTF. The CDR3 DNA sequence: TGTGCCAGCTCACCAATGCGGGACAGTAATGGCTACACCTTC.

The chain uses TRBV6-4 and TRBJ2-2, with unresolved D. The CDR3 is 14 residues long. The germline V gene has CDR1 MRHNA and CDR2 SNTAGT. CDR3 sequence: CGSIREFGSGELFF. CDR3 coding DNA: TGTGGCAGTATTCGAGAGTTCGGTTCCGGGGAGCTGTTTTTT.

The CDR3 DNA reads TGCGCCAGCAGCCTCCGGGCCGGACAATACAATGAGCAGTTCTTC. Translation: CASSLRAGQYNEQFF. The chain is built from TRBV4-1 and TRBJ2-1, with D possibly matching TRBD1 (5 bases). Trimming cost V 4 bases and J 4 bases, with 14 bases left between them. The CDR3 has 15 residues. CDR1 is MGHRA, CDR2 YSYEKL, per germline.

V and J are TRBV18 and TRBJ1-2, with 10 bases that match TRBD1. Trimming cost V 3 bases and J 5 bases; bases outside gene matches: 6. Germline loops: CDR1 KGHSH, CDR2 LQKENI. CDR3 length: 15 residues. CDR3 DNA: TGTGCCAGCTCACCCGGGGACAGGGGACCTTATGGCTACACCTTC. Its translation is CASSPGDRGPYGYTF.

V is TRBV21-1 and J is TRBJ2-4; TRBD1 reflects the table's D call only, with no check against the DNA. TRBV21-1 is deemed a pseudogene. The CDR3 runs to 15 residues. CDR3 in DNA: TGTGCCAGCAACCCAATCCGGGACAATTGGTACATTCAGTACTTC. This gives the protein CASNPIRDNWYIQYF.

This rearrangement joins TRBV2 to TRBJ2-7, with a weak D call TRBD2 (5 bases). The CDR3 length is 13 residues. V dropped 7 bases and J dropped 2 bases, with 12 bases sitting between them. Germline-derived CDR1 and CDR2 are SNHLY and FYNNEI. The CDR3 loop is CASKKTGTYEQYF. The CDR3 region has the DNA TGTGCCAGCAAAAAGACGGGAACCTACGAGCAGTACTTC.

The J gene is TRBJ2-3, the V gene TRBV4-3; maybe TRBD1 (6 bases). The V and J ends lost 2 bases and 2 bases respectively, with 8 bases between them. The germline V gene has CDR1 LGHNA and CDR2 YSLEER. This CDR3 comprises 14 residues. As DNA, the CDR3 is TGCGCCAGCAGCCAAAACAGGGACACAGATACGCAGTATTTT. This encodes CASSQNRDTDTQYF.

This chain uses TRBV13 with TRBJ2-2; the match to TRBD1 covers 7 bases. Germline assignment: CDR1 PRHDT and CDR2 FYEKMQ (reference sequence). J gave up 1 base and V 6 bases, and 5 bases lay outside the gene matches. The CDR3 spans 15 residues. This CDR3 reads CASRRRDRNTGELFF. CDR3 nucleotides: TGTGCCAGCAGGCGCCGGGACAGGAACACCGGGGAGCTGTTTTTT.

This chain joins TRBV4-2 and TRBJ1-5; D ambiguous. V dropped 0 bases and J dropped 3 bases, with 9 bases sitting between them. The CDR3 consists of 15 residues. The germline V gene encodes CDR1 LGHNA and CDR2 YNFKEQ. The CDR3 region is CASSQDRRDNQPQHF. The DNA of the CDR3 is TGTGCCAGCAGCCAAGATAGGAGGGACAATCAGCCCCAGCATTTT.

The chain combines TRBV11-3 with TRBJ2-2; no clear D gene. The CDR3 spans 14 residues. The V gene's germline CDR1 is SGHNT and CDR2 YENEEA. Trimming shortened V by 1 base and J by 9 bases, and 12 bases separated the two germline ends. The CDR3 loop is CASSLGRADWELFF. DNA for the CDR3: TGTGCCAGCAGCTTAGGAAGAGCAGACTGGGAGCTGTTTTTT.